This passage covers 17 T cell receptor beta chains from one sample sequenced in a study of blood T cell repertoires in COVID-19. The method was immunoSEQ multiplex PCR; TCRdb's version includes in-frame clones alone and lacks a portion of them. The data contain roughly 240,000 clones, over 75% of them singletons. Sample: PBMCs or T cells enriched from blood (not recorded which). Receptor source: a woman in her 50s with acute COVID-19.

This sequence joins TRBV4-2 and TRBJ1-3, with D perhaps TRBD1 (6 bases). Trimming left V 0 bases short and J 1 base short, with 7 bases between. The CDR3 runs 15 residues. Germline-derived CDR1 and CDR2 are LGHNA and YNFKEQ. For the CDR3, the DNA is TGTGCCAGCAGCCAAGAACAGGGATCTGGAAACACCATATATTTT. Protein sequence: CASSQEQGSGNTIYF.

The rearrangement links TRBV6-2 or TRBV6-3 to TRBJ1-5; D unclear. The V end lost 1 base, the J end lost 0 bases, and 7 bases lay between the germline ends. The CDR3 has 15 residues. The germline V gene encodes CDR1 MNHEY and CDR2 SVGEGT. For the CDR3, the DNA is TGTGCCAGCAGTTACTTCCGAGATAGCAATCAGCCCCAGCATTTT. As protein: CASSYFRDSNQPQHF.

The chain combines TRBV6-5 with TRBJ1-1, with D hard to call. The CDR3 runs to 12 residues. The germline V gene encodes CDR1 MNHEY and CDR2 SVGAGI. V lost 4 bases to trimming and J lost 4 bases, with 7 bases between them. CDR3 in amino acids: CASSSGSTEAFF. CDR3 coding DNA: TGTGCCAGCAGTTCAGGATCCACTGAAGCTTTCTTT.

The rearrangement links TRBV18 to TRBJ1-1, with a tentative D call TRBD1 (6 bases). The germline V gene encodes CDR1 KGHSH and CDR2 LQKENI. This CDR3 has 15 amino acids. Trimming stripped 3 bases from V and 11 bases from J, with 22 bases between. In DNA, the CDR3 is TGTGCCAGCTCACCCGGAACACAGGGACGAACAGGGGCTTTCTTT. This translates into CASSPGTQGRTGAFF.

The sample holds a few counts of this clone. This CDR3 is also generated by other DNA sequences in the sample. The V and J genes are TRBV7-9 and TRBJ1-2, with D possibly TRBD1 on 5 matching bases. CDR3 size: 14 residues. V dropped 5 bases and J dropped 3 bases, with 13 bases sitting between them. The germline gives CDR1 SEHNR, CDR2 FQNEAQ (reference sequence). The CDR3 here is CASSLMSGDYGYTF. In nucleotides, the CDR3 is TGTGCCAGCAGCCTCATGTCGGGGGACTATGGCTACACCTTC.

This CDR3 reads CASSPIQGGAGNTIYF. In DNA form, the CDR3 reads TGTGCCAGCTCACCTATCCAGGGGGGCGCCGGAAACACCATATATTTT. The V and J genes are TRBV18 and TRBJ1-3, with TRBD1 matching 7 bases. The V gene end was trimmed by 3 bases and the J gene end by 4 bases; junction bases not matched to a gene: 9. Germline V CDR1 and CDR2: KGHSH, LQKENI. The CDR3 length is 16 residues.

This clone was found many times. The V call is TRBV4-1, the J call TRBJ2-3; TRBD2 might be the D (6 bases). V gave up 0 bases and J gave up 0 bases, with 7 bases separating them. Germline V lookup: CDR1 MGHRA, CDR2 YSYEKL. The CDR3 totals 15 residues. The chain's CDR3 is CASSQERDSTDTQYF. The CDR3 DNA sequence: TGCGCCAGCAGCCAAGAGCGGGACAGCACAGATACGCAGTATTTT.

The CDR3 spells CASSPTGSPRTGELFF. The CDR3 nucleotides read TGTGCCAGCAGCCCTACAGGCTCCCCACGGACCGGGGAGCTGTTTTTT. The chain uses TRBV9 and TRBJ2-2, with a possible D match to TRBD1 (5 bases). Trimming took off 4 bases at V and 5 bases at J, with 18 bases between the two ends. Germline V gene sequence: CDR1 SGDLS, CDR2 YYNGEE. The CDR3 totals 16 residues.

There are a few counts of this clone. This chain links TRBV5-8 with TRBJ1-2, with 8 bases lining up with TRBD1. CDR1 is SGHTS and CDR2 is YDEGEE in the germline V gene. The trim removed 2 bases at V and 5 bases at J, leaving 2 bases unmatched. This CDR3 contains 13 residues. In DNA form, the CDR3 reads TGTGCCAGCAGCTTACGACAGGGGTATGGCTACACCTTC. It encodes CASSLRQGYGYTF.

The genes are TRBV7-9 and TRBJ1-1; perhaps TRBD1 as D (6 bases). V gave up 5 bases and J gave up 5 bases, with 9 bases separating them. CDR3 size: 12 residues. The V gene's germline CDR1 is SEHNR and CDR2 FQNEAQ (reference sequence). CDR3 sequence: CASSKTGTEAFF. The CDR3, as DNA: TGTGCCAGCAGCAAAACAGGGACTGAAGCTTTCTTT.

This clone was counted once. The chain joins TRBV12-3 or TRBV12-4 to TRBJ2-7; TRBD1 agrees at 7 bases. The J segment lost 2 bases and the V segment lost 7 bases, leaving 5 bases of the junction unmatched. The CDR3 spans 13 residues. The CDR3 nucleotides read TGTGCCAGCAATCGGGACAGCGCCTACGAGCAGTACTTC. As protein: CASNRDSAYEQYF.

The gene calls are TRBV5-1 and TRBJ1-1, with a possible D match to TRBD1 (5 bases). The germline V and J ends were trimmed by 5 bases and 3 bases, with 11 bases remaining between them. In germline, CDR1 is SGHRS, CDR2 YFSETQ. The CDR3 sequence is 13 residues long. This chain's CDR3 is CASSQGRDTEAFF. Here the CDR3 DNA reads TGCGCCAGCAGTCAGGGCCGCGACACTGAAGCTTTCTTT.

The gene calls are TRBV19 and TRBJ1-2, with unresolved D. This CDR3 has 15 residues. CDR1 and CDR2 from the germline V gene are LNHDA and SQIVND (reference sequence). Trimming cost V 9 bases and J 1 base, with 18 bases left between them. This CDR3 is CASSEQVLRNYGYTF. DNA of the CDR3: TGTGCCAGCTCAGAACAAGTGCTCCGTAACTATGGCTACACCTTC.

This clone was seen just once. The chain joins TRBV24-1 to TRBJ1-1; D may be TRBD1 (6 bases). Looked up from germline, CDR1 is KGHDR and CDR2 is SFDVKD. The CDR3 length is 13 residues. Deletions cut 6 bases from V and 4 bases from J, with 11 bases between. The CDR3 DNA sequence: TGTGCCACCAGTTCGACAGGAGGCACTGAAGCTTTCTTT. Translating gives CATSSTGGTEAFF.

The V and J genes are TRBV9 and TRBJ1-3; no clear D. This CDR3 is 16 amino acids long. The V and J ends lost 0 bases and 0 bases respectively, with 10 bases between them. CDR1 SGDLS and CDR2 YYNGEE come from the germline V gene. The CDR3 region has the DNA TGTGCCAGCAGCGTAGGCGCCTTCGACTCTGGAAACACCATATATTTT. Its protein product is CASSVGAFDSGNTIYF.

The chain links TRBV5-1 to TRBJ1-6; 7 bases agree with TRBD1. With V trimmed by 0 bases and J by 7 bases, 13 bases remained unmatched. The CDR3 runs to 18 residues. Germline CDR1 is SGHRS and CDR2 is YFSETQ. This chain's CDR3 is CASSLVPPGGATNSPLHF. In nucleotides, the CDR3 is TGCGCCAGCAGCTTGGTCCCACCAGGGGGAGCGACCAATTCACCCCTCCACTTT.

The J gene is TRBJ2-5, the V gene TRBV10-3; 7 bases agree with TRBD2. Losses at the gene ends were 2 bases for V and 4 bases for J; bases not matched to a gene: 4. The germline gives CDR1 ENHRY, CDR2 SYGVKD. This CDR3 has 14 residues. The CDR3 DNA sequence: TGTGCCATCAGTGAGGGGGGGGAGAGAGAGACCCAGTACTTC. Translating gives CAISEGGERETQYF.